A single sample gave rise to the 19 T cell receptor beta chains below, sequenced in a study of metastatic and nonmetastatic thyroid tumors. With MiXCR, TCRdb called clones anew from the PCR reads. The sample lists 19,000 or so clones, 25% to 35% seen once, with 10% in the top ten. All patients were untreated before thyroid surgery. Sequencing used tumor tissue. All receptors come from a female donor with papillary thyroid cancer or a benign thyroid nodule (not recorded which). Some clones in this sample may be carry-over from other donors' samples.

The chain uses TRBV5-6 and TRBJ1-1; TRBD1 might be the D (6 bases). The V end was cut by 1 base, the J end by 4 bases, with 8 bases between. The CDR3 runs to 13 residues. Germline CDR1 reads SGHDT; CDR2 reads YYEEEE. The CDR3 DNA follows: TGTGCCAGCAGCTTGAGGGGGGCCACTGAAGCTTTCTTT. This sequence encodes CASSLRGATEAFF.

This clone has more than one count but fewer than ten. This rearrangement joins TRBV19 to TRBJ2-5; 10 nucleotides match TRBD2. The CDR3 totals 14 residues. J was trimmed by 5 bases and V by 4 bases; bases with no gene match: 4. Germline-derived CDR1 and CDR2 are LNHDA and SQIVND (reference sequence). CDR3 bases: TGTGCCAGTAGTAAGCGGGAGGGCCGGGAGACCCAGTACTTC. Protein sequence: CASSKREGRETQYF.

This clone showed up just a few times. This rearrangement joins TRBV19 to TRBJ2-1, with unresolved D. The CDR3 has 11 amino acids. The germline gives CDR1 LNHDA, CDR2 SQIVND (reference sequence). Trimming took 3 bases from V and 7 from J, leaving 4 bases between them. CDR3 nucleotides: TGTGCCAGTAGTATCTGGAATGAGCAGTTCTTC. It translates to CASSIWNEQFF. The complete variable domain, with remaining parts taken from reference TRBV19 and TRBJ2-1, reads DGGITQSPKYLFRKEGQNVTLSCEQNLNHDAMYWYRQDPGQGLRLIYYSQIVNDFQKGDIAEGYSVSREKKESFPLTVTSAQKNPTAFYLCASSIWNEQFFGPGTRLTVL.

The chain is built from TRBV7-8 and TRBJ2-2, with D tentatively TRBD1 or TRBD2 (5 bases each). The ends were cut back, 0 bases at V and 3 bases at J, with 11 bases in the middle. The CDR3 has 16 residues. The germline V gene encodes CDR1 SGHVS and CDR2 FQNEAQ. DNA for the CDR3: TGTGCCAGCAGCTTAGCGTTCAGAGGGGACACCGGGGAGCTGTTTTTT. This sequence encodes CASSLAFRGDTGELFF.

The chain employs TRBV12-3 or TRBV12-4 and TRBJ2-7; TRBD2 agrees at 11 bases. CDR3 length: 15 residues. The J segment lost 2 bases and the V segment lost 6 bases, leaving 6 bases of the junction unmatched. This CDR3 is CASRLTSGGAYEQYF. CDR3 nucleotide sequence: TGTGCCAGCAGGCTCACTAGCGGGGGCGCCTACGAGCAGTACTTC.

The chain is built from TRBV7-8 and TRBJ2-2; 8 nucleotides agree with TRBD1. Losses at the gene ends were 5 bases for V and 1 base for J; bases not matched to a gene: 6. The V gene's germline CDR1 is SGHVS and CDR2 FQNEAQ. The CDR3 is 16 amino acids. CDR3 nucleotide sequence: TGTGCCAGCAGCACAGACGGGACAGGGAACACCGGGGAGCTGTTTTTT. Encoded protein: CASSTDGTGNTGELFF.

This clone has only a few counts. A read error is possible here, since a much larger clone lies one base away. The sample carries other DNA sequences with the same CDR3. The rearrangement links TRBV9 to TRBJ2-3; no definite D call. Trimming took 6 bases from V and 6 from J, leaving 5 bases between them. Germline V CDR1 and CDR2: SGDLS, YYNGEE. The CDR3 totals 10 residues. CDR3 loop: CASNPDTQYF. The CDR3 bases are TGTGCCAGCAATCCTGATACGCAGTATTTT.

In its sample, this clone is medium-sized. For the CDR3, the DNA is TGTGCCAGTAGGAGCCCCTTGGGGGGGGAAGAGACCCAGTACTTC. It is translated as CASRSPLGGEETQYF. This chain joins TRBV19 and TRBJ2-5; 7 positions agree with TRBD2. The ends lost 6 bases at V and 3 bases at J; junction bases unmatched: 10. In germline, CDR1 is LNHDA, CDR2 SQIVND (reference sequence). This CDR3 region has 15 residues. The variable domain in full, with the rest retrieved from reference TRBV19 and TRBJ2-5, is DGGITQSPKYLFRKEGQNVTLSCEQNLNHDAMYWYRQDPGQGLRLIYYSQIVNDFQKGDIAEGYSVSREKKESFPLTVTSAQKNPTAFYLCASRSPLGGEETQYFGPGTRLLVL.

As concerns this clone: The same CDR3 arises from other DNA sequences in this sample as well. This chain connects TRBV11-2 to TRBJ2-7, with 9 bases that match TRBD2. V dropped 5 bases and J dropped 6; count of bases not matched to a gene: 11. The germline V gene has CDR1 SGHAT and CDR2 FQNNGV. The CDR3 runs to 15 residues. The CDR3 loop is CASSPSAGGPVEQYF. The CDR3 coding sequence is TGTGCCAGCAGCCCCTCAGCGGGAGGTCCGGTCGAGCAGTACTTC.

This clone was counted many times. Different DNA sequences within this sample yield the same CDR3. The chain couples TRBV20-1 to TRBJ2-1; TRBD2 agrees at 11 bases. Trimming cost V 0 bases and J 3 bases; bases outside gene matches: 7. The CDR3 consists of 17 residues. Germline CDR1 is DFQATT and CDR2 is SNEGSKA (reference sequence). DNA of the CDR3: TGCAGTGCTAGAGATAGCGGGAGGGCCGGAGGCTACAATGAGCAGTTCTTC. Translation: CSARDSGRAGGYNEQFF.

This clone counts as medium-sized. J is TRBJ1-4 and V is TRBV30; perhaps TRBD1 as D (5 bases). Trimming pared 4 bases from V and 8 bases from J, leaving 14 bases between. The germline CDR1 and CDR2 sequences are GTSNPN and SVGIG (reference sequence). The CDR3 consists of 13 residues. Here the CDR3 DNA reads TGTGCCTGGAAGGGGAGTTCTGAAGAAAAACTGTTTTTT. This sequence encodes CAWKGSSEEKLFF. The full variable domain, completed using reference TRBV30 and TRBJ1-4, is SQTIHQWPATLVQPVGSPLSLECTVEGTSNPNLYWYRQAAGRGLQLLFYSVGIGQISSEVPQNLSASRPQDRQFILSSKKLLLSDSGFYLCAWKGSSEEKLFFGSGTQLSVL.

This clone occurred a few times. V is TRBV24-1 and J is TRBJ2-7; 13 nucleotides line up with TRBD2. Looked up from germline, CDR1 is KGHDR and CDR2 is SFDVKD. The junction had 4 bases not matched to a gene; V was cut back by 3 bases and J by 3 bases. This CDR3 has 16 amino acids. The CDR3 DNA follows: TGTGCCACCAGTGATCGCAGACTAGCGGGAGGCTACGAGCAGTACTTC. This gives the protein CATSDRRLAGGYEQYF.

By sample fraction, this clone is medium-sized. This chain joins TRBV12-3 or TRBV12-4 and TRBJ1-3, with D perhaps TRBD1 (5 bases). The CDR3 length is 14 residues. The germline V and J ends were trimmed by 2 bases and 2 bases, with 7 bases remaining between them. The CDR3 region has the DNA TGTGCCAGCAGTTTATCACAGGCTGGAAACACCATATATTTT. Translated: CASSLSQAGNTIYF.

V and J are TRBV2 and TRBJ2-5; 7 bases are shared with TRBD1. The V segment lost 5 bases and the J segment 5 bases; nucleotides outside the gene matches: 5. This CDR3 comprises 13 residues. The germline CDR1 and CDR2 sequences are SNHLY and FYNNEI. The CDR3 nucleotides read TGTGCCAGCAGTAGGGGGCGGAGGGAGACCCAGTACTTC. Translating it yields CASSRGRRETQYF.

In its sample, this clone is medium-sized (0.01 to 0.1%). The chain links TRBV30 to TRBJ1-2; TRBD1 might be the D (6 bases). V was cut by 2 bases and J by 7 bases, with 11 bases left in between. CDR1 is GTSNPN, CDR2 SVGIG, per germline (reference sequence). The length of the CDR3 is 12 residues. CDR3 sequence (DNA): TGTGCCTGGAGTTTTGGGGGCTCTGGCTACACCTTC. Amino acids: CAWSFGGSGYTF.

V is TRBV30 and J is TRBJ2-5; 7 nucleotides line up with TRBD1. CDR1 is GTSNPN and CDR2 is SVGIG in the germline V gene (reference sequence). J gave up 3 bases and V 0 bases, and 4 bases lay outside the gene matches. This CDR3 contains 14 residues. The CDR3 sequence is CAWSVLGGKETQYF. The CDR3 DNA reads TGTGCCTGGAGTGTATTAGGGGGCAAAGAGACCCAGTACTTC.

The rearrangement uses TRBV18 and TRBJ2-1; TRBD2 matches at 13 bases. The V gene end was trimmed by 3 bases and the J gene end by 14 bases; junction bases not matched to a gene: 10. Germline lookup yields CDR1 KGHSH and CDR2 LQKENI. The CDR3 has 15 amino acids. Written as DNA, the CDR3 is TGTGCCAGCTCACCTTCGGGACTAGCGGGATGGGATAAGTTCTTC. It translates to CASSPSGLAGWDKFF.

This clone has a handful of counts. The chain employs TRBV28 and TRBJ2-2; tentatively, D is TRBD2 (5 bases). Trimming took 5 bases from V and 3 from J, leaving 13 bases between them. CDR3 length: 15 amino acids. Germline V gene data show CDR1 as MDHEN and CDR2 as SYDVKM. CDR3 sequence (DNA): TGTGCCAGCAGTCCGCACGGGATGGACACCGGGGAGCTGTTTTTT. The encoded protein is CASSPHGMDTGELFF.

The chain uses TRBV20-1 and TRBJ2-2; 8 bases line up with TRBD2. The ends lost 3 bases at V and 2 bases at J; junction bases unmatched: 2. The CDR3 has 14 amino acids. CDR1 and CDR2 (germline): DFQATT, SNEGSKA (reference sequence). DNA for the CDR3: TGCAGTGCTAGGGCGGGGGGAAACACCGGGGAGCTGTTTTTT. Its protein product is CSARAGGNTGELFF.